This T cell receptor (beta chain) stems from a study of blood T cell repertoires in COVID-19. Sequencing was performed with immunoSEQ multiplex PCR; in TCRdb, only in-frame clones are kept and a portion is missing. The data show approximately 60,000 clones, 85% to 90% seen once. The junction had 11 bases not matched to a gene; V was cut back by 3 bases and J by 5 bases. This CDR3 comprises 16 residues. Germline lookup yields CDR1 MNHEY and CDR2 SMNVEV (reference sequence). Input material: peripheral blood. This rearrangement joins TRBV27 to TRBJ2-3, with 7 bases fitting TRBD2. This TCR came from a man over 45 with active COVID-19. The CDR3 DNA follows: TGTGCCAGCAGTTTTAGGGCTAGCGGTTTCCGAGATACGCAGTATTTT. Amino acids: CASSFRASGFRDTQYF.